This T cell receptor beta chain comes out of a study of identical twins' blood T cells. CDR3 length equals 15 residues. Trimming took off 3 bases at V and 6 bases at J, with 15 bases between the two ends. Germline V gives CDR1 SGHVS, CDR2 FNYEAQ. Study observations and caveats: V gene usage reportedly matched far better within twin pairs than unrelated donors. Twin repertoire similarity may partly reflect shared environment.

TCRdb re-called the 5' RACE reads with MiXCR, one entry per CDR3 protein. The sample records roughly 340,000 distinct CDR3 sequences, roughly 31% being singletons. To note about this clonotype: The antigen remains unidentified.

Sequenced: PBMCs. This clonotype was obtained from a woman aged 18-49 years in good health. The chain links TRBV7-6 to TRBJ2-1, with D unclear. CDR3 region: CASSLGGSPLNEQFF. DNA of the CDR3: TGTGCCAGCAGCTTGGGTGGGTCTCCCCTCAATGAGCAGTTCTTC. Drawing the rest from reference TRBV7-6 and TRBJ2-1, the complete variable domain is GAGVSQSPRYKVTKRGQDVALRCDPISGHVSLYWYRQALGQGPEFLTYFNYEAQQDKSGLPNDRFSAERPEGSISTLTIQRTEQRDSAMYRCASSLGGSPLNEQFFGPGTRLTVL.